This T cell receptor beta chain is drawn from a study of blood T cell repertoires in COVID-19. This CDR3 region has 17 residues. The ends lost 4 bases at V and 8 bases at J; junction bases unmatched: 12. Germline CDR1 SGHRS, CDR2 YFSETQ. The authors' processing: Reference gene primers were amplified, and this amplification served to estimate nucleated cell counts. Only in-frame clones appear in the TCRdb table, and some are missing; sequencing was by immunoSEQ multiplex PCR. V and J calls plus clone size are reproduced from that table; the DNA served to infer D and trimming. The table lists about 140,000 clones, roughly 88% of them singletons. This clone has a single count. Recruits, aged roughly 18 to 90 years, lived in under 25 US areas.

Sequences were obtained from PBMCs or T cells enriched from blood (not recorded which). This chain joins TRBV5-1 and TRBJ2-1; 13 bases agree with TRBD2. The sequence came from a man between 65 and 85 years old who had been exposed to COVID-19. The CDR3 DNA follows: TGCGCCAGCAGCCGGGGACTAGCGGGGATGGGCGAGGATGAGCAGTTCTTC. Translation: CASSRGLAGMGEDEQFF.